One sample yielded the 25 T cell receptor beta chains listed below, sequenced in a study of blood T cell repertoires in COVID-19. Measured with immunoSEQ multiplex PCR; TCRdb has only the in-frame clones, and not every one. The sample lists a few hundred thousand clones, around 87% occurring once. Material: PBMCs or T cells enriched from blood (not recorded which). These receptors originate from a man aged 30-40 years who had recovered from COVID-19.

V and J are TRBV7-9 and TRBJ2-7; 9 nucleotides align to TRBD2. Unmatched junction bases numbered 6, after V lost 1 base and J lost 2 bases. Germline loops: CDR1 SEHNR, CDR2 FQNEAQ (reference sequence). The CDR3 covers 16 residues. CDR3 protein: CASSLETSGQTYEQYF. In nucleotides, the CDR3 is TGTGCCAGCAGCTTAGAGACTAGCGGACAAACCTACGAGCAGTACTTC.

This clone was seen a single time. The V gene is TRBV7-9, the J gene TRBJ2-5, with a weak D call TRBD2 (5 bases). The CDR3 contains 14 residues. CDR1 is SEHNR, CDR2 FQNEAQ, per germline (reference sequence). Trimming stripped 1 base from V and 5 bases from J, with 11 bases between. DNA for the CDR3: TGTGCCAGCAGCTTAGACCTAGCCCGGGAGACCCAGTACTTC. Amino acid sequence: CASSLDLARETQYF. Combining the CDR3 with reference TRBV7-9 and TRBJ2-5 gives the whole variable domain DTGVSQNPRHKITKRGQNVTFRCDPISEHNRLYWYRQTLGQGPEFLTYFQNEAQLEKSRLLSDRFSAERPKGSFSTLEIQRTEQGDSAMYLCASSLDLARETQYFGPGTRLLVL.

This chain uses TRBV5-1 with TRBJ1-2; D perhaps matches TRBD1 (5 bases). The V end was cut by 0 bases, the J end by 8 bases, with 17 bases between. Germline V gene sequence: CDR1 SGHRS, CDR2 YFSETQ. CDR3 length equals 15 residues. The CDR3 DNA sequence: TGCGCCAGCAGCTTGGGAACCCAGGGCTCGAGGGGCTACACCTTC. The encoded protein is CASSLGTQGSRGYTF.

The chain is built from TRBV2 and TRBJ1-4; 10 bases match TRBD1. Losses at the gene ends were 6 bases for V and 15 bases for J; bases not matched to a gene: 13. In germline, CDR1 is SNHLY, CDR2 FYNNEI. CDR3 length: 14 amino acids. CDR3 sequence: CASSASGTGVFLFF. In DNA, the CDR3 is TGTGCCAGCAGCGCCTCCGGGACAGGGGTTTTTTTGTTTTTT.

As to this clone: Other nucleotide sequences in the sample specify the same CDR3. For the CDR3, the DNA is TGTGCCAGCAGCGTAGTGGGGGGCTCCTACAATGAGCAGTTCTTC. Translation: CASSVVGGSYNEQFF. The chain couples TRBV9 to TRBJ2-1; TRBD2 is a possible D gene (6 bases). The CDR3 loop spans 15 amino acids. Germline assignment: CDR1 SGDLS and CDR2 YYNGEE. V gave up 0 bases and J gave up 0 bases, with 7 bases separating them. Filled out from reference TRBV9 and TRBJ2-1, the complete variable domain reads DSGVTQTPKHLITATGQRVTLRCSPRSGDLSVYWYQQSLDQGLQFLIQYYNGEERAKGNILERFSAQQFPDLHSELNLSSLELGDSALYFCASSVVGGSYNEQFFGPGTRLTVL.

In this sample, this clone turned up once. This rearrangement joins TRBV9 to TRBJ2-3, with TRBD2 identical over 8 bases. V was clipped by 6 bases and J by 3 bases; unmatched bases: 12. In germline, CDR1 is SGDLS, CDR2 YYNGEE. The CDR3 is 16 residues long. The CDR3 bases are TGTGCCAGCACCCAGGGAGGCGGGAGGACGACAGATACGCAGTATTTT. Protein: CASTQGGGRTTDTQYF.

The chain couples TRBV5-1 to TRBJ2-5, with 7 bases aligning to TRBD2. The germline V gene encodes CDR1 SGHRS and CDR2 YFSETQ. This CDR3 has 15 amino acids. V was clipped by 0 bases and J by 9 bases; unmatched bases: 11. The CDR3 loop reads CASSLDGGAGGAQYF. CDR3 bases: TGCGCCAGCAGCTTGGACGGCGGGGCTGGGGGGGCCCAGTACTTC.

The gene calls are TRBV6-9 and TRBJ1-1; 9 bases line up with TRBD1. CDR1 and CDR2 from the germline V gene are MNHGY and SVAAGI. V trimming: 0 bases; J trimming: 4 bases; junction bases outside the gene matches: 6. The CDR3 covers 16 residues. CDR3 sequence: CASSYSLGTGSTEAFF. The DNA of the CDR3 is TGTGCCAGCAGTTATTCGTTAGGGACAGGGAGCACTGAAGCTTTCTTT.

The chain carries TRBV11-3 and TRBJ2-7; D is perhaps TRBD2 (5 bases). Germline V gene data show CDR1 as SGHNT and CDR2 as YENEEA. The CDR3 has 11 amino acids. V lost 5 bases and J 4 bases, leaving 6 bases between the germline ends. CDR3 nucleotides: TGTGCCAGCAGCCGGGGATACGAGCAGTACTTC. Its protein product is CASSRGYEQYF.

The CDR3 bases are TGTGCCAGCTCCCGCGGGAGAAGCTACAATGAGCAGTTCTTC. Its protein product is CASSRGRSYNEQFF. The genes are TRBV18 and TRBJ2-1; TRBD2 aligns across 7 bases. Germline V gives CDR1 KGHSH, CDR2 LQKENI. Germline trimming cut 6 bases from V and 3 bases from J; bases unmatched to any gene: 5. The CDR3 covers 14 residues. Filled out from reference TRBV18 and TRBJ2-1, the complete variable domain reads NAGVMQNPRHLVRRRGQEARLRCSPMKGHSHVYWYRQLPEEGLKFMVYLQKENIIDESGMPKERFSAEFPKEGPSILRIQQVVRGDSAAYFCASSRGRSYNEQFFGPGTRLTVL.

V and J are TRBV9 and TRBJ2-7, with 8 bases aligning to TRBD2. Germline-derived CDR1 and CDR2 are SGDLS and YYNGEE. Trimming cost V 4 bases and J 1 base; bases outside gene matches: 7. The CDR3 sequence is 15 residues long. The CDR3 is CASSPGGLRSYEQYF. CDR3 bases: TGTGCCAGCAGCCCGGGGGGGTTGAGGTCCTACGAGCAGTACTTC. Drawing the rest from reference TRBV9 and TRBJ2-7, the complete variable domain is DSGVTQTPKHLITATGQRVTLRCSPRSGDLSVYWYQQSLDQGLQFLIQYYNGEERAKGNILERFSAQQFPDLHSELNLSSLELGDSALYFCASSPGGLRSYEQYFGPGTRLTVT.

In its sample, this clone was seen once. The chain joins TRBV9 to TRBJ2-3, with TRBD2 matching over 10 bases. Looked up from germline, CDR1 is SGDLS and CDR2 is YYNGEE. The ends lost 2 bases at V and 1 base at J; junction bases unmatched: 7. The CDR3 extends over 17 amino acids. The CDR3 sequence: CASSVSSGSFRTDTQYF. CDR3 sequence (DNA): TGTGCCAGCAGCGTGTCTAGCGGGAGTTTCCGCACAGATACGCAGTATTTT. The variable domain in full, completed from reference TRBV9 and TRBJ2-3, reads DSGVTQTPKHLITATGQRVTLRCSPRSGDLSVYWYQQSLDQGLQFLIQYYNGEERAKGNILERFSAQQFPDLHSELNLSSLELGDSALYFCASSVSSGSFRTDTQYFGPGTRLTVL.

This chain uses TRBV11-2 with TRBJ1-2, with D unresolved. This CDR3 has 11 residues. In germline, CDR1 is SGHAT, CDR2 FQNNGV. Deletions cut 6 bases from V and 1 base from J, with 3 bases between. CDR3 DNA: TGTGCCAGCAGGCGTAACTATGGCTACACCTTC. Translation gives CASRRNYGYTF.

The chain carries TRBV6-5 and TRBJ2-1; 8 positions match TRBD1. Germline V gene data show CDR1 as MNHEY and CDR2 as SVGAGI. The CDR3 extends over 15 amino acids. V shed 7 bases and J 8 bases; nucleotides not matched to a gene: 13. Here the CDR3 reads CASNPGQGLVYEQFF. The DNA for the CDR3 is TGTGCCAGCAACCCTGGACAGGGTTTAGTCTATGAGCAGTTCTTC.

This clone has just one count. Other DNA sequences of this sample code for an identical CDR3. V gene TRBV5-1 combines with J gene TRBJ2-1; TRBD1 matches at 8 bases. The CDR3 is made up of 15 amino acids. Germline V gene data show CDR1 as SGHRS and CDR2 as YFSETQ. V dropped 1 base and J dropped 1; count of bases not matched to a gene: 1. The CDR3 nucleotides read TGCGCCAGCAGCTTGCAGGGGGCATCCTACAATGAGCAGTTCTTC. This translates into CASSLQGASYNEQFF.

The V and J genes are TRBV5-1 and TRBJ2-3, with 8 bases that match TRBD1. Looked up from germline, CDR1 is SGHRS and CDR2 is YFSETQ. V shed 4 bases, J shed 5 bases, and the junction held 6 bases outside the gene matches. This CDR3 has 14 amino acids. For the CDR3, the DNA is TGCGCCAGCAGCGGACAGGGATGGCAAGATACGCAGTATTTT. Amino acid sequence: CASSGQGWQDTQYF.

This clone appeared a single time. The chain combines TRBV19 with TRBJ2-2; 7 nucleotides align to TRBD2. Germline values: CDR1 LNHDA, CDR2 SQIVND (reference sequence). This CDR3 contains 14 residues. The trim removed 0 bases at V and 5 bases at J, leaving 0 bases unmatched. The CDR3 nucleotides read TGTGCCAGTAGTATAGAGGGGGGGACCGGGGAGCTGTTTTTT. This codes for CASSIEGGTGELFF. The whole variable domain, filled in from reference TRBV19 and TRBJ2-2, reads DGGITQSPKYLFRKEGQNVTLSCEQNLNHDAMYWYRQDPGQGLRLIYYSQIVNDFQKGDIAEGYSVSREKKESFPLTVTSAQKNPTAFYLCASSIEGGTGELFFGEGSRLTVL.

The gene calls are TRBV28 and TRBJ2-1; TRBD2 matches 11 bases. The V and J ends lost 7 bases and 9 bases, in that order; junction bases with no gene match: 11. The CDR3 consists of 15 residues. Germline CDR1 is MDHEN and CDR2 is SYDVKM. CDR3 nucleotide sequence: TGTGCCAGCACCGCGACTAGCGGGAACTGGGGTGAGCAGTTCTTC. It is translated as CASTATSGNWGEQFF.

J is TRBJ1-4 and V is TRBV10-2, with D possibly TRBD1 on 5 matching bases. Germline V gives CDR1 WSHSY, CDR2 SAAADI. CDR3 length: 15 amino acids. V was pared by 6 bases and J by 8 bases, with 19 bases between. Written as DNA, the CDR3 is TGCGCCAGCAGGCCCGGGGGGGGATTTTACGAAAAACTGTTTTTT. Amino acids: CASRPGGGFYEKLFF.

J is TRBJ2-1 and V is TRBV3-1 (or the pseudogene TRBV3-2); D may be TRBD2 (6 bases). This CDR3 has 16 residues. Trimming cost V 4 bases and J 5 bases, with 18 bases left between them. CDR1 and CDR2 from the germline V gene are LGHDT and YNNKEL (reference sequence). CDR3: CASSPARGTEDNEQFF. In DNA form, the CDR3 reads TGTGCCAGCAGCCCCGCCCGGGGGACTGAAGACAATGAGCAGTTCTTC.

The CDR3 loop is CASRGPEGLANLNEQFF. The CDR3 nucleotides read TGTGCCAGCAGGGGGCCCGAGGGACTAGCGAATCTAAATGAGCAGTTCTTC. The V and J genes are TRBV28 and TRBJ2-1; 10 bases align to TRBD2. The V gene end was trimmed by 6 bases and the J gene end by 7 bases; junction bases not matched to a gene: 15. From germline, CDR1 is MDHEN and CDR2 SYDVKM. This CDR3 has 17 amino acids.

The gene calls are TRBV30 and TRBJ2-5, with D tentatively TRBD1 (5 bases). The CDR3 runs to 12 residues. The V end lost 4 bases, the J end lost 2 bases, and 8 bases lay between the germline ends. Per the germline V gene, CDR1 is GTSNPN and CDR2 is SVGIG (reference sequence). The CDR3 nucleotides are TGTGCCTGGATGGACACTCAAGAGACCCAGTACTTC. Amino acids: CAWMDTQETQYF.

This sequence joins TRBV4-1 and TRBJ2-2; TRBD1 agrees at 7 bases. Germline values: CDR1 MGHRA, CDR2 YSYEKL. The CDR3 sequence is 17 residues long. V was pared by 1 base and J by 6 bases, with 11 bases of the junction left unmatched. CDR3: CASSQVPGQISSGELFF. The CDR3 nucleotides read TGCGCCAGCAGCCAAGTACCGGGACAGATTAGTTCCGGGGAGCTGTTTTTT.

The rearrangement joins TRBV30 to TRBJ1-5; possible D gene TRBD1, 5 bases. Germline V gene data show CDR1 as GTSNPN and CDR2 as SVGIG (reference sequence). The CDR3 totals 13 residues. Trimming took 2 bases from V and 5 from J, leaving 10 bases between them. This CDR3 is CAWSRGLDQPQHF. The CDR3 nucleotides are TGTGCCTGGAGTCGGGGACTAGATCAGCCCCAGCATTTT.

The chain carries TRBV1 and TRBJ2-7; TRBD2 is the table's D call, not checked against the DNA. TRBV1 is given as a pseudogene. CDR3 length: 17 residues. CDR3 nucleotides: TGCACCAGCAGCCAGGCAGGTCTAGCGGGAGACGGGTGCGAGCAGTACTTC. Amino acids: CTSSQAGLAGDGCEQYF.